The entry below gives a single T cell receptor (beta chain) sequence along with its context. These data belong to a study of cytomegalovirus exposure and HLA in healthy donors. This CDR3 is built from 15 residues. Germline V gene data show CDR1 as SSHAT and CDR2 as FNYEAQ (reference sequence). Trimming removed 3 bases from V and 5 bases from J, with 13 bases in between. PCR primers comprised 60 Vbeta and 13 Jbeta primers. The repertoire was sequenced with immunoSEQ multiplex PCR; TCRdb's copy has only in-frame clones and lacks some. The sample totals 45,000 to 60,000 clones. This sequence joins TRBV7-7 and TRBJ2-2; D possibly corresponds to TRBD2 (6 bases). Sequencing was done on a sample of PBMCs. The TCR sequence derives from a woman aged 40 to 50 in good health and CMV-seronegative. CDR3 nucleotide sequence: TGTGCCAGCAGCTTGACTAGAGGGGCGACCGGGGAGCTGTTTTTT. Translated: CASSLTRGATGELFF.